Sequencing of this TCR beta chain was carried out in a study of blood T cell repertoires in COVID-19. Study at large: The samples span acute and convalescent COVID-19 from the United States, Italy and Spain.

Germline V gives CDR1 SGDLS, CDR2 YYNGEE. V lost 3 bases to trimming and J lost 3 bases; unmatched junction nucleotides: 2. CDR3 length: 15 residues. Sequenced by immunoSEQ multiplex PCR; TCRdb stores in-frame clones only, minus some. The sample has around 310,000 clones, roughly 88% seen once; the top ten hold roughly 4.1%. V and J are TRBV9 and TRBJ2-5; TRBD2 agrees at 13 bases. The clonotype comes from a woman between 50 and 59 years old with active or convalescent COVID-19. Specimen: peripheral blood. CDR3 in amino acids: CASSGGTSGKETQYF. The CDR3 DNA follows: TGTGCCAGCAGCGGCGGGACTAGCGGGAAAGAGACCCAGTACTTC.